The clone carrying this T cell receptor (beta chain) was seen many times. What it binds is not known. The CDR3 extends over 15 amino acids. The germline V gene encodes CDR1 DFQATT and CDR2 SNEGSKA (reference sequence). The V gene end was trimmed by 6 bases and the J gene end by 5 bases; junction bases not matched to a gene: 9. These data originate in a study of T-cell memory formation after mild COVID-19. Study background: The two donors had largely donor-specific TCR clusters.

Study observations and caveats: A subset of responding clones appeared in pre-infection memory, suggesting cross-reactive memory joined. There was no confirmation that second-wave clones peaking on day 37 were SARS-CoV-2 specific.

TCRdb analysed the 5' RACE reads with MiXCR anew, one entry per CDR3 protein. The table shows 300,000 or so distinct CDR3 sequences, with roughly 17% occurring only once. The TCR originated in a man aged 18 to 29 who had mild COVID-19 (a few samples of this study predate the infection). Cell type and time point are not known. Sequences were obtained from PBMCs or a T cell subset sorted from them (not recorded which). The rearrangement links TRBV20-1 to TRBJ1-6, with 8 bases that match TRBD1. This CDR3 is CSASGQATNNSPLHF. CDR3 sequence (DNA): TGCAGTGCGTCGGGACAGGCCACCAATAATTCACCCCTCCACTTT.